This T cell receptor (beta chain) was captured in a study of Graves' ophthalmopathy and Graves' hyperthyroidism. Study-level findings and limits: Sensitivity reached over 85% and specificity approximately 81% for a 13-signature model separating ophthalmopathy from stable hyperthyroidism.

V was clipped by 10 bases and J by 1 base; unmatched bases: 10. Germline CDR1 and CDR2: ENHRY and SYGVKD. The length of the CDR3 is 15 residues. In the case of this clonotype: No antigen is known for it.

Patients were left out if they had other autoimmune diseases, uncontrolled infections, pregnancy or lactation. Clinical symptoms, serum thyroxine, TRAb, thyroid ultrasound and orbital computed tomography determined diagnosis. CDR3 regions of TCR beta were amplified from RNA transcripts. Second-round multiplex PCR followed a first-round RT-PCR using HTBI primers. One entry per CDR3 protein results from TCRdb running MiXCR on the multiplex PCR reads. The sample yields about 740,000 distinct CDR3 sequences, 40% seen once. Sequenced material: peripheral blood. The clonotype originates from an adult man with Graves' ophthalmopathy. The rearrangement joins TRBV10-3 to TRBJ1-5; TRBD1 agrees at 7 bases. The CDR3 bases are TGTGCCAGCGTCCCTGGGACAGCCAGCAATCAGCCCCAGCATTTT. Protein sequence: CASVPGTASNQPQHF.